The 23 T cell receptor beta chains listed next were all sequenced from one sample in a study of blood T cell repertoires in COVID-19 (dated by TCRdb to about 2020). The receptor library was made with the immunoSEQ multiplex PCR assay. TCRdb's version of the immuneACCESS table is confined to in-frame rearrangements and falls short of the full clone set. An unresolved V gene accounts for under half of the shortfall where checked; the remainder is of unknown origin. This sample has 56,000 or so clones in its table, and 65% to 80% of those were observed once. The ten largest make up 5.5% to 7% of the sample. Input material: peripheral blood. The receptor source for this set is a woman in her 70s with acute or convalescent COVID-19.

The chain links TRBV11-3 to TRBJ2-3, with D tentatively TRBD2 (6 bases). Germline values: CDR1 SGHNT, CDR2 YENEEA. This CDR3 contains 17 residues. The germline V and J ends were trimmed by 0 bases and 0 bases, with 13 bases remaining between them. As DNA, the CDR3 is TGTGCCAGCAGCTTAGATCCCCCAGGGACTAGCACAGATACGCAGTATTTT. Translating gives CASSLDPPGTSTDTQYF.

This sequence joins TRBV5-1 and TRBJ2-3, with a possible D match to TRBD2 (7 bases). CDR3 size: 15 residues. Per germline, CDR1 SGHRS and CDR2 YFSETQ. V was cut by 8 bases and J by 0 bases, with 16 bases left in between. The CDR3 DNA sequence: TGCGCCAGTAACGGGGGGCCACTTAGCACAGATACGCAGTATTTT. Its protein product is CASNGGPLSTDTQYF. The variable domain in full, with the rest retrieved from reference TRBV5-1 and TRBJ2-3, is KAGVTQTPRYLIKTRGQQVTLSCSPISGHRSVSWYQQTPGQGLQFLFEYFSETQRNKGNFPGRFSGRQFSNSRSEMNVSTLELGDSALYLCASNGGPLSTDTQYFGPGTRLTVL.

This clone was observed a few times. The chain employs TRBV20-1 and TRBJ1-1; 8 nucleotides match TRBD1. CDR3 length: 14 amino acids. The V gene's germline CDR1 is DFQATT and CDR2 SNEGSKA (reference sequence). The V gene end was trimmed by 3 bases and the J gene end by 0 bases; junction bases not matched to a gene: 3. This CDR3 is CSASQGAMNTEAFF. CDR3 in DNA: TGCAGTGCTAGTCAGGGGGCAATGAACACTGAAGCTTTCTTT.

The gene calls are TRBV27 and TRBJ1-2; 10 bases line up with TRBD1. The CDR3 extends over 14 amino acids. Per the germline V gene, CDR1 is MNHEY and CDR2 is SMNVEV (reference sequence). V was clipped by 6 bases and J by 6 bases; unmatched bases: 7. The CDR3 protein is CASRPGQGIHGYTF. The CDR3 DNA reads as TGTGCCAGCAGACCGGGACAGGGGATACATGGCTACACCTTC.

The CDR3 coding sequence is TGCAGCGTTGAGCAGGGTCTGGGGACCCAGTACTTC. Protein: CSVEQGLGTQYF. The V gene is TRBV29-1, the J gene TRBJ2-5, with D perhaps TRBD1 (5 bases). CDR3 length: 12 amino acids. Trimming left V 3 bases short and J 7 bases short, with 12 bases between. CDR1 is SQVTM and CDR2 is ANQGSEA in the germline V gene.

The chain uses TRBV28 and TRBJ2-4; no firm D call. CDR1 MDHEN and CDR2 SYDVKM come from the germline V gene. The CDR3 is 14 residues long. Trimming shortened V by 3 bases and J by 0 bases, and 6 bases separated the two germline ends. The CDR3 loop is CASSFSEAKNIQYF. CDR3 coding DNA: TGTGCCAGCAGTTTTTCAGAAGCCAAAAACATTCAGTACTTC.

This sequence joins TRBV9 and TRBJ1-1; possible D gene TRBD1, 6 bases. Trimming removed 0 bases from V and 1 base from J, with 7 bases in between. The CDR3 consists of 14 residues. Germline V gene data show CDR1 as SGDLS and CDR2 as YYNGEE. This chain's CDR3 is CASSVEQGNTEAFF. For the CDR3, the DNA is TGTGCCAGCAGCGTAGAACAGGGGAACACTGAAGCTTTCTTT.

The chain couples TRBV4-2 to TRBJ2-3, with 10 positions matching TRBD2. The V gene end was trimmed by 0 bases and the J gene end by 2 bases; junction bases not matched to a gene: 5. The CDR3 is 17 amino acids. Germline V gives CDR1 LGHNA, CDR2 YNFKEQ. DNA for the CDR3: TGTGCCAGCAGCCAAGAATCGGGACTAGCGATCACAGATACGCAGTATTTT. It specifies CASSQESGLAITDTQYF.

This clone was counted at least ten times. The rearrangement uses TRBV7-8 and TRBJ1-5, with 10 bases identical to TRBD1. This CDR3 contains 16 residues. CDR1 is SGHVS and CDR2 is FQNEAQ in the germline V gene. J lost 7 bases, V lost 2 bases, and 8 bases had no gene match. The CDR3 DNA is TGTGCCAGCAGCTTACATGGGACAGGGGATTCACAGCCCCAGCATTTT. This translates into CASSLHGTGDSQPQHF.

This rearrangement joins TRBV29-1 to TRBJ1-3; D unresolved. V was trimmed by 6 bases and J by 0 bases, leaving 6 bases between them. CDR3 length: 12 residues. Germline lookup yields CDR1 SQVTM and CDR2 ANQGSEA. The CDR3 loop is CSVGVSGNTIYF. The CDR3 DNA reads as TGCAGCGTCGGGGTCTCTGGAAACACCATATATTTT.

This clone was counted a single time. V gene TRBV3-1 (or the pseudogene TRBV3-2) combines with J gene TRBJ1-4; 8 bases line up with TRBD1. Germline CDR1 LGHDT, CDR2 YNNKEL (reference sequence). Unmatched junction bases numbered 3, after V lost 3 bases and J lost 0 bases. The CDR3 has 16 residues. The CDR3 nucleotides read TGTGCCAGCAGCCAGGGACAGGTTTCAACTAATGAAAAACTGTTTTTT. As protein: CASSQGQVSTNEKLFF.

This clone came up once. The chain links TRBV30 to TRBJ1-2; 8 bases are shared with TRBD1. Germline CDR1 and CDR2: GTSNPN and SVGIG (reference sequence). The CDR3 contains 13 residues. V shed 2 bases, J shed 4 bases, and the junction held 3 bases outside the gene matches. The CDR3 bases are TGTGCCTGGAGTTCGGGGACAGGCTATGGCTACACCTTC. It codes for CAWSSGTGYGYTF.

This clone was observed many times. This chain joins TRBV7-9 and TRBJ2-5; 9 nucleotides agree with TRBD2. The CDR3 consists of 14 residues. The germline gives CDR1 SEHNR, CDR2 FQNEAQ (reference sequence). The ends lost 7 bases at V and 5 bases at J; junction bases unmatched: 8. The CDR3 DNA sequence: TGTGCCAGCAAGGAGAGCGGGGGGCGGGAGACCCAGTACTTC. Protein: CASKESGGRETQYF.

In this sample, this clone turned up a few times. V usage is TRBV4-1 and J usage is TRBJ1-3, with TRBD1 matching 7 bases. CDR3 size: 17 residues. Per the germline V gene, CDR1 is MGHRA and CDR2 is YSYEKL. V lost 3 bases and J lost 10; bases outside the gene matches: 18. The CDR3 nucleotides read TGCGCCAGCAGCCAGCCCCGGGAGGGACAGACCACGAGAACCATATATTTT. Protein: CASSQPREGQTTRTIYF.

CDR3 loop: CASRLDMDYEQYF. The CDR3 DNA sequence: TGTGCCAGCAGGTTGGACATGGACTACGAGCAGTACTTC. The gene calls are TRBV6-5 and TRBJ2-7; D possibly corresponds to TRBD1 (5 bases). Germline V gene sequence: CDR1 MNHEY, CDR2 SVGAGI. Between the trimmed V and J ends, which lost 6 bases and 3 bases, there was a span of 12 bases. CDR3 size: 13 residues.

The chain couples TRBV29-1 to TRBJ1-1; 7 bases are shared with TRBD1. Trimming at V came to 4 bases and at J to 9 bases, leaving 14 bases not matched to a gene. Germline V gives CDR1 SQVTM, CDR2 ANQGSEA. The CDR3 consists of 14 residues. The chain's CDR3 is CSVADPQGQRKAFF. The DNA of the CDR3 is TGCAGCGTTGCCGACCCCCAGGGACAGCGTAAAGCTTTCTTT.

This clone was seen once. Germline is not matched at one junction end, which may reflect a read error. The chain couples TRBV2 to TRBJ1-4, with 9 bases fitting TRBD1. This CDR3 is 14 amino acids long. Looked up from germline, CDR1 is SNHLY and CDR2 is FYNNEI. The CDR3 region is CASREDRGEEKLFF. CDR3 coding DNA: TGTGCCAGCAGGGAAGACAGGGGGGAAGAAAAACTGTTTTTT.

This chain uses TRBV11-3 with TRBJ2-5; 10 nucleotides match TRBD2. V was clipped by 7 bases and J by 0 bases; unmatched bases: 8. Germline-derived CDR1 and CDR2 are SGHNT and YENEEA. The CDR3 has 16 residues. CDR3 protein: CASTDVAGGYQETQYF. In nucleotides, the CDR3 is TGTGCCAGCACCGACGTAGCGGGGGGATACCAAGAGACCCAGTACTTC.

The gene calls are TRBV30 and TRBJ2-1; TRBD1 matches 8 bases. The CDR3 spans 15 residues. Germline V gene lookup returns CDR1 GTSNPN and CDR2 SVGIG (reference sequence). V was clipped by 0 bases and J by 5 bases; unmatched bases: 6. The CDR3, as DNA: TGTGCCTGGAGTGTACGTCAGGGGGCGGACAATGAGCAGTTCTTC. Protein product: CAWSVRQGADNEQFF.

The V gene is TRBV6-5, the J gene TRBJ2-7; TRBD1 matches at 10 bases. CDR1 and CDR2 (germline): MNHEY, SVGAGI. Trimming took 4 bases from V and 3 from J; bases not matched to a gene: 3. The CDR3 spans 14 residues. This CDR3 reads CASSWGQGIYEQYF. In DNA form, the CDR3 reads TGTGCCAGCAGTTGGGGACAGGGGATCTACGAGCAGTACTTC.

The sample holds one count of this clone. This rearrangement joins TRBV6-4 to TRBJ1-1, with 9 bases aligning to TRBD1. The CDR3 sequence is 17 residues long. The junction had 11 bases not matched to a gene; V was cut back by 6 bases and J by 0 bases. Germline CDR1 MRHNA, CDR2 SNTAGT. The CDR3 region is CASRDNRDRDMNTEAFF. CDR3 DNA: TGTGCCAGCAGAGACAACCGGGACAGGGATATGAACACTGAAGCTTTCTTT.

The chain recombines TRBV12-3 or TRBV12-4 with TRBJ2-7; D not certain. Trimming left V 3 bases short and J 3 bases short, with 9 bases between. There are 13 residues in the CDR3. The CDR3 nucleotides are TGTGCCAGCAGTTTTTCCCGAGACTACGAGCAGTACTTC. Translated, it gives CASSFSRDYEQYF.

DNA of the CDR3: TGTGCCAGCAGCCACGCGGGGCAGGGGGTTTACGAGCAGTACTTC. This codes for CASSHAGQGVYEQYF. V usage is TRBV3-1 (or the pseudogene TRBV3-2) and J usage is TRBJ2-7, with a weak D call TRBD1 (7 bases). This CDR3 is 15 amino acids long. Germline lookup yields CDR1 LGHDT and CDR2 YNNKEL (reference sequence). V shed 3 bases and J shed 4 bases, with 16 bases lying between them.